Below, one TCR beta chain is given with its context. The source of the sample is a study of blood T cell repertoires in COVID-19. Study information: Sample material is recorded as cDNA or gDNA derived from T cells, B-cell-depleted T cells, or PBMCs.

Source study methods: Cell counts per sample came from amplifying reference gene primers. Sequencing used immunoSEQ multiplex PCR; TCRdb keeps in-frame clones, though not all of them. From that table come the V and J calls and clone size; the DNA was used to work out D and trimming. The sample shows about 250,000 clones, more than 70% of them seen only once. This CDR3 spans 15 amino acids. The germline V gene has CDR1 SGHAT and CDR2 FQNNGV. Deletions cut 5 bases from V and 5 bases from J, with 18 bases between. The Seattle site enrolled patients during active infection and followed them longitudinally.

The clonotype comes from a woman younger than 45 with COVID-19, enrolled during active disease. This rearrangement joins TRBV11-2 to TRBJ2-5, with a tentative D call TRBD2 (5 bases). Sequencing input: peripheral blood. For the CDR3, the DNA is TGTGCCAGCAGCCCGGGCGGGCCGAGGTGGGAGACCCAGTACTTC. Translation: CASSPGGPRWETQYF.